These 13 T cell receptor beta chains were all obtained from the same sample, sequenced in a study of T cells in Graves' hyperthyroidism and ophthalmopathy. From RNA transcripts, TCR beta CDR3 regions were amplified. HTBI primers were the set used in a first-round RT-PCR of the TCR CDR3. TCRdb re-called the multiplex PCR reads with MiXCR, one entry per CDR3 protein. The sample carries 370,000 or so distinct CDR3 sequences, 20% to 30% recorded once. The sequencing sample was made of blood. These receptors originate from a man aged 50-60 years with Graves' hyperthyroidism.

The V and J genes are TRBV12-3 or TRBV12-4 and TRBJ2-7; TRBD1 aligns across 7 bases. The CDR3 runs to 14 residues. V shed 6 bases, J shed 3 bases, and the junction held 8 bases outside the gene matches. The CDR3 sequence is CASSLHTGVYEQYF. Written as DNA, the CDR3 is TGTGCCAGCAGCCTTCATACAGGGGTCTACGAGCAGTACTTC.

This clonotype has ten or more counts. The chain uses TRBV7-9 and TRBJ2-1; D not resolved. The CDR3 has 14 amino acids. Trimming left V 5 bases short and J 4 bases short, with 12 bases between. Germline V lookup: CDR1 SEHNR, CDR2 FQNEAQ (reference sequence). The DNA of the CDR3 is TGTGCCAGCAGCCGCGAAACAGTTTACAATGAGCAGTTCTTC. This translates into CASSRETVYNEQFF.

This clonotype was observed a few times. This rearrangement joins TRBV2 to TRBJ2-5; D is possibly TRBD2 (5 bases). CDR3 length equals 16 residues. Germline V gene sequence: CDR1 SNHLY, CDR2 FYNNEI. Between the trimmed V and J ends, which lost 2 bases and 2 bases, there was a span of 15 bases. The CDR3 DNA follows: TGTGCCAGCAGTGAATCCCCCTCACTAGGGCAAGAGACCCAGTACTTC. This gives the protein CASSESPSLGQETQYF.

This clonotype was seen only a few times. The CDR3 reads CASSRAGEQETQYF. Written as DNA, the CDR3 is TGTGCCAGCAGCCGAGCGGGAGAACAAGAGACCCAGTACTTC. This chain uses TRBV6-2 or TRBV6-3 with TRBJ2-5, with 8 bases aligning to TRBD2. Trimming took 6 bases from V and 2 from J; bases not matched to a gene: 5. Germline CDR1 reads MNHEY; CDR2 reads SVGEGT. This CDR3 has 14 amino acids.

In this sample, this clonotype turned up once. V and J are TRBV3-1 and TRBJ2-3; D remains unclear. Between the trimmed V and J ends, which lost 0 bases and 7 bases, there was a span of 11 bases. The CDR3 runs to 14 residues. Per germline, CDR1 LGHDT and CDR2 YNNKEL (reference sequence). Here the CDR3 DNA reads TGTGCCAGCAGCCAAGAGCAACGTCTTTATACGCAGTATTTT. Protein: CASSQEQRLYTQYF.

The chain carries TRBV4-1 and TRBJ2-3; 11 nucleotides line up with TRBD2. Germline CDR1 is MGHRA and CDR2 is YSYEKL. The CDR3 is 14 residues long. The ends lost 4 bases at V and 6 bases at J; junction bases unmatched: 3. The CDR3 sequence is CASSPIAGGDTQYF. The DNA of the CDR3 is TGCGCCAGCAGCCCAATAGCGGGAGGGGATACGCAGTATTTT.

The genes are TRBV19 and TRBJ2-1; 7 nucleotides line up with TRBD2. The length of the CDR3 is 15 residues. After removal of 3 bases from V and 3 bases from J, the junction contained 5 bases not matched to a gene. Per the germline V gene, CDR1 is LNHDA and CDR2 is SQIVND (reference sequence). CDR3 protein: CASSIRLAGYNEQFF. CDR3 DNA: TGTGCCAGTAGTATTCGATTAGCGGGCTACAATGAGCAGTTCTTC. The full variable domain, completed using reference TRBV19 and TRBJ2-1, is DGGITQSPKYLFRKEGQNVTLSCEQNLNHDAMYWYRQDPGQGLRLIYYSQIVNDFQKGDIAEGYSVSREKKESFPLTVTSAQKNPTAFYLCASSIRLAGYNEQFFGPGTRLTVL.

This clonotype was observed at least ten times. J is TRBJ2-6 and V is TRBV12-3 or TRBV12-4, with D possibly TRBD2 on 5 matching bases. The CDR3 runs 16 residues. Trimming removed 6 bases at V and 0 bases at J, with 12 bases between. CDR3 protein: CASSRRGPSGANVLTF. CDR3 in DNA: TGTGCCAGCAGCCGACGAGGGCCCTCTGGGGCCAACGTCCTGACTTTC.

The V call is TRBV2, the J call TRBJ2-5; D assignment may be TRBD1 or TRBD2 (5 bases each). In germline, CDR1 is SNHLY, CDR2 FYNNEI. The CDR3 totals 16 residues. V was cut by 7 bases and J by 7 bases, with 25 bases left in between. As DNA, the CDR3 is TGTGCCAGCATATCAGCGGACCAGGGTTTTTGGGGGACCCAGTACTTC. This sequence encodes CASISADQGFWGTQYF.

The J gene is TRBJ1-4, the V gene TRBV27, with D possibly TRBD1 on 5 matching bases. This CDR3 contains 15 residues. Germline V gene sequence: CDR1 MNHEY, CDR2 SMNVEV (reference sequence). V was shortened by 5 bases and J by 7 bases, with 17 bases between the two germline ends. The CDR3 DNA is TGTGCCAGCAGTCCGCTACCGGGACGGGGTGAAAAACTGTTTTTT. Translating it yields CASSPLPGRGEKLFF. Full variable domain (rest looked up from reference TRBV27 and TRBJ1-4): EAQVTQNPRYLITVTGKKLTVTCSQNMNHEYMSWYRQDPGLGLRQIYYSMNVEVTDKGDVPEGYKVSRKEKRNFPLILESPSPNQTSLYFCASSPLPGRGEKLFFGSGTQLSVL.

The chain combines TRBV7-3 with TRBJ2-5; no clear D. Germline V gives CDR1 SGHTA, CDR2 FQGTGA. CDR3 size: 14 residues. V lost 5 bases and J lost 5, with 15 bases in between. This chain's CDR3 is CASSRETTGETQYF. In nucleotides, the CDR3 is TGTGCCAGCAGCAGAGAGACGACCGGGGAGACCCAGTACTTC.

The sample holds a few counts of this clonotype. The CDR3 loop is CSASGGGNTEAFF. In nucleotides, the CDR3 is TGCAGTGCTAGTGGAGGGGGAAACACTGAAGCTTTCTTT. J is TRBJ1-1 and V is TRBV20-1, with D possibly being TRBD1 (6 bases). V lost 3 bases and J lost 2, with 10 bases in between. This CDR3 contains 13 residues. Germline CDR1 and CDR2: DFQATT and SNEGSKA (reference sequence).

This clonotype appeared a few times. The rearrangement uses TRBV10-3 and TRBJ2-7, with D possibly TRBD1 on 5 matching bases. V was shortened by 3 bases and J by 2 bases, with 14 bases between the two germline ends. Germline CDR1 and CDR2: ENHRY and SYGVKD. The CDR3 has 15 residues. The CDR3 reads CAISDFAGSTYEQYF. Here the CDR3 DNA reads TGTGCCATCAGTGACTTCGCAGGGTCTACCTACGAGCAGTACTTC.